The sample holds a few counts of the clone carrying this T cell receptor beta chain. Its antigen is not identified. Viral peptide pool expansion of antigen-specific CD4+ T cells preceded sequencing in the ViraFEST assay. Following a roughly eleven-day culture, CD4+ T cells were purified. Every participant took two doses of the BNT162b2 or mRNA-1273 vaccine. The source of the sample is a study of vaccination effects on CD4 cells after COVID-19. In the study overall: Post-vaccine sample collection fell at a median of 72 days after the second dose.

CDR1 is MNHNY and CDR2 is SVGAGI in the germline V gene (reference sequence). The CDR3 extends over 15 amino acids. The V end was cut by 7 bases, the J end by 5 bases, with 18 bases between. Study-wide results and caveats: Pronounced clonal contraction occurred in clones induced by infection and by vaccine late after vaccination.

Profiling relied on immunoSEQ multiplex PCR, and the TCRdb table lists in-frame clones only, not all of them. The top ten hold nearly 10% of the sample, which has approximately 13,000 clones, about 72% seen once. The source material was CD4+ T cells from PBMCs cultured with SARS-CoV-2 spike peptides, sampled after COVID-19 vaccination. The source is a human donor who received a COVID-19 vaccine. The V gene is TRBV6-6, the J gene TRBJ2-1, with TRBD1 as a possible D gene (6 bases). CDR3 sequence reads: CASIHTGQPHNEQFF. The CDR3 DNA is TGTGCCAGCATCCATACTGGACAGCCCCACAATGAGCAGTTCTTC.